Shown below are 16 T cell receptor beta chains from a single sample sequenced in a study of spatial heterogeneity in lung cancer. Points from the study as a whole: The study found that expanded intratumoral alpha and beta TCR counts tracked tumor mutation counts.

Their antigens remain unidentified. TCRdb re-called the 5' RACE reads through MiXCR, storing one row per CDR3 protein. The table includes 4,400 or so distinct CDR3 sequences, roughly 8.7% detected once. Regarding time point: sample taken at primary tumor resection. The specimen comprised lung tumor tissue, sampled at surgery. These receptors were collected from a female donor with early-stage non-small cell lung cancer.

The genes are TRBV18 and TRBJ2-1; TRBD2 aligns across 12 bases. This CDR3 region has 15 residues. Germline CDR1 is KGHSH and CDR2 is LQKENI. Unmatched junction bases numbered 3, after V lost 3 bases and J lost 6 bases. The CDR3 reads CASSPLAGGGNEQFF. The CDR3 bases are TGTGCCAGCTCACCCCTAGCGGGGGGGGGCAATGAGCAGTTCTTC.

This clonotype was seen more than once but under ten times. V gene TRBV10-3 combines with J gene TRBJ1-1; maybe TRBD1 (6 bases). This CDR3 has 16 residues. Germline CDR1 and CDR2: ENHRY and SYGVKD. The V end was cut by 4 bases, the J end by 1 base, with 16 bases between. In DNA, the CDR3 is TGTGCCATCAGTGGGGGGGCAGGGACATCGAACACTGAAGCTTTCTTT. Its translation: CAISGGAGTSNTEAFF.

CDR3 residues: CASSPDSSYNEQFF. The CDR3 coding sequence is TGTGCCAGCAGCCCCGACTCGTCCTACAATGAGCAGTTCTTC. The J gene is TRBJ2-1, the V gene TRBV5-6; D gene ambiguous. V lost 4 bases, J lost 1 base, and 9 bases lay in between. The CDR3 loop spans 14 amino acids. Germline V gene sequence: CDR1 SGHDT, CDR2 YYEEEE.

This sequence joins TRBV5-4 and TRBJ2-6, with TRBD2 matching 8 bases. V trimming: 4 bases; J trimming: 0 bases; junction bases outside the gene matches: 12. Germline CDR1 SGHNT, CDR2 YYREEE (reference sequence). The length of the CDR3 is 19 residues. The CDR3 bases are TGTGCCAGCAGCCCCCCGGGGGGGGGTACCCACTCTGGGGCCAACGTCCTGACTTTC. Protein sequence: CASSPPGGGTHSGANVLTF.

This clonotype is labeled medium-sized (0.01 to 0.1%). The chain combines TRBV12-3 or TRBV12-4 with TRBJ2-3, with TRBD2 matching 11 bases. V trimming: 2 bases; J trimming: 9 bases; junction bases outside the gene matches: 10. The CDR3 is 16 amino acids. The CDR3 loop is CASSLRSSGGSWTQYF. For the CDR3, the DNA is TGTGCCAGCAGTTTAAGGTCTAGCGGGGGGAGTTGGACGCAGTATTTT.

The chain is built from TRBV11-2 and TRBJ1-2; TRBD1 agrees at 10 bases. Germline-derived CDR1 and CDR2 are SGHAT and FQNNGV. The CDR3 consists of 15 residues. The trim removed 3 bases at V and 3 bases at J, leaving 4 bases unmatched. The CDR3 region has the DNA TGTGCCAGCAGCTTTGGGACAGGGGCACACTATGGCTACACCTTC. Its protein is CASSFGTGAHYGYTF.

This clonotype showed up just a few times. J is TRBJ1-4 and V is TRBV20-1; possibly TRBD1 for D (6 bases). Trimming left V 0 bases short and J 4 bases short, with 15 bases between. CDR1 DFQATT and CDR2 SNEGSKA come from the germline V gene (reference sequence). This CDR3 is built from 16 residues. CDR3 sequence reads: CSARDRRGGDNEKLFF. CDR3 DNA: TGCAGTGCTAGAGATAGGAGGGGGGGAGATAATGAAAAACTGTTTTTT.

By frequency in the sample, this clonotype is medium-sized. The genes are TRBV4-3 and TRBJ1-2; D is unclear. In germline, CDR1 is LGHNA, CDR2 YSLEER. This CDR3 is 13 amino acids long. Trimming stripped 0 bases from V and 8 bases from J, with 10 bases between. CDR3 DNA: TGCGCCAGCAGCCAAGACGGGGTCGAGGGCTACACCTTC. Protein sequence: CASSQDGVEGYTF.

By share, this clonotype ranks as medium-sized (0.01 to 0.1%). In nucleotides, the CDR3 is TGTGCCACCTCTCCCGGATACGAGCAGTACTTC. Amino acid sequence: CATSPGYEQYF. The chain has TRBV28 and TRBJ2-7; D is uncertain. Germline V gene data show CDR1 as MDHEN and CDR2 as SYDVKM. V lost 10 bases, J lost 4 bases, and 11 bases lay in between. CDR3 length: 11 residues. The full variable domain, its missing parts supplied by reference TRBV28 and TRBJ2-7, is DVKVTQSSRYLVKRTGEKVFLECVQDMDHENMFWYRQDPGLGLRLIYFSYDVKMKEKGDIPEGYSVSREKKERFSLILESASTNQTSMYLCATSPGYEQYFGPGTRLTVT.

Judged by abundance, this clonotype is medium-sized. V gene TRBV11-3 combines with J gene TRBJ2-1, with D perhaps TRBD2 (5 bases). CDR1 SGHNT and CDR2 YENEEA come from the germline V gene. This CDR3 has 14 amino acids. V was clipped by 3 bases and J by 2 bases, with 8 bases between them. CDR3 sequence (DNA): TGTGCCAGCAGCTTTCCCGGGACCTACAATGAGCAGTTCTTC. Its translation: CASSFPGTYNEQFF.

The sample holds a few counts of this clonotype. CDR3 amino acids: CASSLTSGGAETQYF. The CDR3 region has the DNA TGCGCCAGCAGCTTGACTAGCGGGGGTGCAGAGACCCAGTACTTC. This chain links TRBV5-1 with TRBJ2-5; 11 positions match TRBD2. Trimming removed 1 base from V and 4 bases from J; junction bases left unmatched: 3. Germline V gene data show CDR1 as SGHRS and CDR2 as YFSETQ. The CDR3 contains 15 residues.

This clonotype was observed many times. The chain combines TRBV5-6 with TRBJ2-5; D remains ambiguous. The length of the CDR3 is 14 residues. The germline CDR1 and CDR2 sequences are SGHDT and YYEEEE. With 0 bases removed from V and 5 bases from J, the gap between germline ends came to 11 bases. In DNA form, the CDR3 reads TGTGCCAGCAGCTTGGGTACAGCGACCGAGACCCAGTACTTC. Amino acid sequence: CASSLGTATETQYF.

The chain employs TRBV20-1 and TRBJ2-1; 12 nucleotides line up with TRBD2. Germline V gene data show CDR1 as DFQATT and CDR2 as SNEGSKA (reference sequence). V lost 2 bases and J lost 5; bases outside the gene matches: 1. This CDR3 has 14 residues. CDR3 sequence (DNA): TGCAGTGCTAGACTAGCGGGGGGGAACAATGAGCAGTTCTTC. Translated, it gives CSARLAGGNNEQFF.

This chain connects TRBV7-9 to TRBJ2-7; 7 nucleotides match TRBD1. Germline-derived CDR1 and CDR2 are SEHNR and FQNEAQ (reference sequence). CDR3 size: 15 residues. After removal of 5 bases from V and 0 bases from J, the junction contained 7 bases not matched to a gene. The CDR3 here is CASSHRDSRSYEQYF. In DNA form, the CDR3 reads TGTGCCAGCAGCCACCGGGACAGCCGCTCCTACGAGCAGTACTTC.

The chain joins TRBV28 to TRBJ1-4, with a tentative D call TRBD1 (6 bases). The CDR3 runs 13 residues. The ends were cut back, 7 bases at V and 5 bases at J, with 11 bases in the middle. The germline gives CDR1 MDHEN, CDR2 SYDVKM. The DNA of the CDR3 is TGTGCCAGCAACGGGGGGGCGAATGAAAAACTGTTTTTT. As protein: CASNGGANEKLFF.

This clonotype was seen only a few times. V usage is TRBV3-1 and J usage is TRBJ2-4, with TRBD1 matching over 8 bases. Germline CDR1 reads LGHDT; CDR2 reads YNNKEL (reference sequence). There are 14 residues in the CDR3. V was clipped by 3 bases and J by 8 bases; unmatched bases: 6. The CDR3 region is CASSHQDRVHIQYF. In DNA, the CDR3 is TGTGCCAGCAGCCACCAGGACAGGGTACACATTCAGTACTTC.